This T cell receptor beta chain was captured by sequencing in a study of identical twins. V gave up 5 bases and J gave up 10 bases, with 6 bases separating them. This CDR3 region has 10 residues. Germline V gene lookup returns CDR1 SEHNR and CDR2 FQNEAQ (reference sequence). TCRdb redid the calling of the 5' RACE reads with MiXCR, one entry per CDR3 protein. The sample includes under 350,000 distinct CDR3 sequences, roughly 10% of them seen just once. A further study also used this sample, focusing on yellow fever vaccine responses in identical twins.

Sample: CD8+ T cells sorted from blood. This chain joins TRBV7-9 and TRBJ2-1; D not resolved. The clonotype comes from a woman under 30 in good health. The CDR3 protein is CASSRQEQFF. The CDR3 region has the DNA TGTGCCAGCAGCCGGCAGGAGCAGTTCTTC.